These 12 T cell receptor beta chains were all obtained from the same sample, sequenced in a study of monozygotic twins with inflammatory bowel disease. TCRdb re-called the 5' RACE reads, yielding one record per CDR3 amino acid sequence without DNA. This sample's clone table lists more than 300,000 distinct CDR3 sequences. Source material: blood. These receptor sequences come from a human donor with ulcerative colitis or Crohn's disease, or a healthy co-twin of an affected twin (not recorded which).

The V and J genes are TRBV7-8 and TRBJ2-3; the TRBD1 assignment by TCRdb is unverifiable without DNA. CDR1 SGHVS and CDR2 FQNEAQ come from the germline V gene. This CDR3 comprises 15 residues. The CDR3 sequence is CASVRTTTSTDTQYF.

This rearrangement joins TRBV6-5 to TRBJ1-2; TCRdb's D call, TRBD1, is unchecked because there is no DNA. CDR3 length equals 16 residues. Per the germline V gene, CDR1 is MNHEY and CDR2 is SVGAGI. CDR3: CASSYSPPGKINGYTF.

The rearrangement joins TRBV5-1 to TRBJ2-1; as DNA is missing, the TRBD1 call by TCRdb cannot be tested. Germline V CDR1 and CDR2: SGHRS, YFSETQ. The CDR3 is made up of 16 amino acids. CDR3 sequence reads: CASRDTGAGSYNEQFF.

V usage is TRBV5-6 and J usage is TRBJ2-7. Germline V gives CDR1 SGHDT, CDR2 YYEEEE. There are 14 residues in the CDR3. CDR3 region: CASSLDGFSYEQYF.

The gene calls are TRBV6-5 and TRBJ2-5; the D call from TCRdb, TRBD1, cannot be confirmed without DNA. The CDR3 runs 15 residues. CDR1 and CDR2 from the germline V gene are MNHEY and SVGAGI. CDR3 in amino acids: CASSYWGGVEETQYF.

The chain couples TRBV7-2 to TRBJ2-6; checking the TCRdb D call of TRBD1 is not possible without DNA. Germline CDR1 is SGHTA and CDR2 is FQGNSA. CDR3 size: 16 residues. CDR3 in amino acids: CASSLAWGSGANVLTF.

The V and J genes are TRBV9 and TRBJ2-3; TCRdb's D gene call, TRBD1, goes unchecked for lack of DNA. The germline V gene encodes CDR1 SGDLS and CDR2 YYNGEE. The CDR3 has 15 residues. This CDR3 reads CASSVVGPSTDTQYF. Variable domain in full (rest from reference TRBV9 and TRBJ2-3): DSGVTQTPKHLITATGQRVTLRCSPRSGDLSVYWYQQSLDQGLQFLIQYYNGEERAKGNILERFSAQQFPDLHSELNLSSLELGDSALYFCASSVVGPSTDTQYFGPGTRLTVL.

The chain links TRBV9 to TRBJ2-2. The CDR3 contains 12 residues. The germline V gene encodes CDR1 SGDLS and CDR2 YYNGEE. The CDR3 loop reads CASSVVRGELFF.

The chain carries TRBV12-3 or TRBV12-4 and TRBJ1-5. The CDR3 runs 17 residues. CDR3 sequence reads: CASTTRLGRDGNQPQHF.

The gene calls are TRBV15 and TRBJ2-7. Germline loops: CDR1 LNHNV, CDR2 YYDKDF (reference sequence). This CDR3 contains 15 residues. This CDR3 is CATSTSRLSSYEQYF.

This chain connects TRBV7-9 to TRBJ2-7; lacking DNA, the TRBD1 call made by TCRdb goes unchecked. Germline V CDR1 and CDR2: SEHNR, FQNEAQ (reference sequence). This CDR3 spans 16 amino acids. This CDR3 reads CASSDRRGGGDYEQYF. The full variable domain, its missing parts supplied by reference TRBV7-9 and TRBJ2-7, is DTGVSQNPRHKITKRGQNVTFRCDPISEHNRLYWYRQTLGQGPEFLTYFQNEAQLEKSRLLSDRFSAERPKGSFSTLEIQRTEQGDSAMYLCASSDRRGGGDYEQYFGPGTRLTVT.

The rearrangement uses TRBV2 and TRBJ1-5; TCRdb's D call, TRBD1, is unchecked because there is no DNA. CDR3 length: 13 residues. Per germline, CDR1 SNHLY and CDR2 FYNNEI. CDR3 protein: CASREEQGPPQHF.